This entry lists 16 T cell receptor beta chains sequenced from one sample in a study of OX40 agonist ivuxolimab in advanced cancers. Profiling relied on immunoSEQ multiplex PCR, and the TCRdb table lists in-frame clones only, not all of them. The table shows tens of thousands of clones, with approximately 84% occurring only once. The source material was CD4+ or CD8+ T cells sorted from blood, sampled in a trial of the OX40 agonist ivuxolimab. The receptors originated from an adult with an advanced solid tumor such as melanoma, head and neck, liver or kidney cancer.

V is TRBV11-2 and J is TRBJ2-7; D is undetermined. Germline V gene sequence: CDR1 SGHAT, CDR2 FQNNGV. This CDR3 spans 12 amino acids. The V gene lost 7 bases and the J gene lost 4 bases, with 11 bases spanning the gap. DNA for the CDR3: TGTGCCAGCATCGATTGGCGATACGAGCAGTACTTC. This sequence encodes CASIDWRYEQYF.

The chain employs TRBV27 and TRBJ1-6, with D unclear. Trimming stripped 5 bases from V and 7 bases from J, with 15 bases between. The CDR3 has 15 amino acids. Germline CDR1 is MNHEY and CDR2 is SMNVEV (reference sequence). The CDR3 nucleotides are TGTGCCAGCAGTCCCCCAAAAGGGAGGAATTCACCCCTCCACTTT. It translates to CASSPPKGRNSPLHF.

The CDR3 bases are TGTGCCAGCAGTTACGGTGGACTAGCGGGACCCCTGGGGGAGTTCTTC. Its translation is CASSYGGLAGPLGEFF. The genes are TRBV6-5 and TRBJ2-1; 12 bases line up with TRBD2. Germline loops: CDR1 MNHEY, CDR2 SVGAGI. Trimming at V came to 2 bases and at J to 14 bases, leaving 13 bases not matched to a gene. The CDR3 is 16 amino acids.

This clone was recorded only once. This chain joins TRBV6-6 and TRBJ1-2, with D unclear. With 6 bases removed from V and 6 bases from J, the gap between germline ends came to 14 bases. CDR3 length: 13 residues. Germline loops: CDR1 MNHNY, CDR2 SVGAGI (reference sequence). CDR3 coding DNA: TGTGCCAGCAGCGCGGGAACCCTTCATGGCTACACCTTC. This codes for CASSAGTLHGYTF.

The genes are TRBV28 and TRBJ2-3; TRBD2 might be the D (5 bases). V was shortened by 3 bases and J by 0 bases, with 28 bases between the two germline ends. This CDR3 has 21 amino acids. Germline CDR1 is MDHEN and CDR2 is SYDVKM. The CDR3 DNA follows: TGTGCCAGCAGTTTCCCCCGGTGGCGCGGGCGTGGGTACCCTAGCACAGATACGCAGTATTTT. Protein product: CASSFPRWRGRGYPSTDTQYF.

The DNA of the CDR3 is TGTGCCAGCAGTAACACTGGGGGGCGCTTAGAGACCCAGTACTTC. Translating gives CASSNTGGRLETQYF. This chain links TRBV6-5 with TRBJ2-5; the D gene could be TRBD1 or TRBD2 (6 bases each). CDR3 length: 15 residues. V lost 5 bases and J 4 bases, leaving 17 bases between the germline ends. The germline V gene has CDR1 MNHEY and CDR2 SVGAGI.

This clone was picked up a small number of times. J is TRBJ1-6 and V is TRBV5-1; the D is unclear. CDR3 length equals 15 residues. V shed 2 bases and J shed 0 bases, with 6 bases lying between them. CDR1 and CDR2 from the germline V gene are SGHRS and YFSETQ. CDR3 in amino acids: CASSFLSSYNSPLHF. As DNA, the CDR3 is TGCGCCAGCAGCTTCCTCAGCTCCTATAATTCACCCCTCCACTTT.

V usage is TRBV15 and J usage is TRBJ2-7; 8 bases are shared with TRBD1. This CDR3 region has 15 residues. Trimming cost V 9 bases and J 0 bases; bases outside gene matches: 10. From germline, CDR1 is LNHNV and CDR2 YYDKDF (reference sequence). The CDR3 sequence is CATKPIGQGSYEQYF. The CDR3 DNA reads TGTGCCACAAAACCCATCGGACAGGGCTCCTACGAGCAGTACTTC.

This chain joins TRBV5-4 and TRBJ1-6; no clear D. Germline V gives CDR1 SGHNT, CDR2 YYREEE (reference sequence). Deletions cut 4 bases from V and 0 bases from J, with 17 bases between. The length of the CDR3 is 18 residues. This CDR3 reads CASSRPSASSSYNSPLHF. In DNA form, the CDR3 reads TGTGCCAGCAGCCGGCCTTCTGCTTCGAGCTCCTATAATTCACCCCTCCACTTT.

This CDR3 reads CASSLDRVAQYF. The CDR3 coding sequence is TGTGCCAGCAGCCTCGACAGGGTCGCGCAGTATTTT. The gene calls are TRBV11-2 and TRBJ2-3; TRBD1 matches 7 bases. The CDR3 is 12 amino acids. With V trimmed by 5 bases and J by 10 bases, 6 bases remained unmatched. Germline assignment: CDR1 SGHAT and CDR2 FQNNGV.

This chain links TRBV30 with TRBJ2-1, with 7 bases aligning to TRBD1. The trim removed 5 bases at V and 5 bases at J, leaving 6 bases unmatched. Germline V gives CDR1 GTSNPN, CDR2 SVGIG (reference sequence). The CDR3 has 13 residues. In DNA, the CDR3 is TGTGCCTGGGCCGGGACAGCCGACAATGAGCAGTTCTTC. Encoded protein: CAWAGTADNEQFF.

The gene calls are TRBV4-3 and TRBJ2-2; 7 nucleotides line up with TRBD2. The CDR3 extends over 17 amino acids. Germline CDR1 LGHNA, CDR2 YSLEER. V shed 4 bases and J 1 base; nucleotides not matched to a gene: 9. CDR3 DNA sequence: TGCGCCAGCAGCCCAAACAGCGCGGGGGTGAACACCGGGGAGCTGTTTTTT. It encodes CASSPNSAGVNTGELFF.

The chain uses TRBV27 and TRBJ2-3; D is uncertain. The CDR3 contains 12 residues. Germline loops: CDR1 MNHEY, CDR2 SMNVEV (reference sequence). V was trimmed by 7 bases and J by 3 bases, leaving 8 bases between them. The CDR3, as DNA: TGTGCCAGCATCAGTCGGACAGATACGCAGTATTTT. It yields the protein CASISRTDTQYF.

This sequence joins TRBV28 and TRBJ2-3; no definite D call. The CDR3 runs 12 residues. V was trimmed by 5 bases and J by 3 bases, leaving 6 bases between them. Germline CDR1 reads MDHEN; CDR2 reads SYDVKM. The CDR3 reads CASSGRTDTQYF. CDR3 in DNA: TGTGCCAGCAGTGGGCGGACAGATACGCAGTATTTT.

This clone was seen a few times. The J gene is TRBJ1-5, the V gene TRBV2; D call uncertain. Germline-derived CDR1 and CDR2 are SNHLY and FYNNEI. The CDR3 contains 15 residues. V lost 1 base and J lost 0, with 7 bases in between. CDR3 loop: CASSEGGYSNQPQHF. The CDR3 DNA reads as TGTGCCAGCAGTGAAGGAGGGTATAGCAATCAGCCCCAGCATTTT. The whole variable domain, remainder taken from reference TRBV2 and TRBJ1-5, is EPEVTQTPSHQVTQMGQEVILRCVPISNHLYFYWYRQILGQKVEFLVSFYNNEISEKSEIFDDQFSVERPDGSNFTLKIRSTKLEDSAMYFCASSEGGYSNQPQHFGDGTRLSIL.

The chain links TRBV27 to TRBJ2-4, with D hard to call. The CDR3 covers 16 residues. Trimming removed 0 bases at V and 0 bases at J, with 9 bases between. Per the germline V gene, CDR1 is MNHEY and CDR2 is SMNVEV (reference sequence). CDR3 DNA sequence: TGTGCCAGCAGTTTATCTTATTCCCTAGCCAAAAACATTCAGTACTTC. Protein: CASSLSYSLAKNIQYF.